This is a list of T cell receptor beta chains from one sample in a study of long-term antiretroviral therapy in people with HIV. The method was immunoSEQ multiplex PCR; TCRdb's version includes in-frame clones alone and lacks a portion of them. The sample records under 50,000 clones, approximately 86% being singletons. This material consisted of unsorted PBMCs, taken just before starting antiretroviral therapy. The receptors originated from a woman aged 18-29 years with HIV. Each CDR3 is given with its conserved first and last residue. Each record gives: J gene, CDR3 length, clone size, D gene, V gene, CDR3 DNA, CDR3 protein. D genes are given only for firm matches. Size values are once, few and many counts, or a class for expanded clones, and some rows have none.

TRBJ2-2 | 16 | few | TRBD2 | TRBV14 | TGTGCCAGCAGCCCCCTCCTAGCGGGAGACACCGGGGAGCTGTTTTTT | CASSPLLAGDTGELFF
TRBJ2-1 | 16 | NA | TRBD2 | TRBV27 | TGTGCCAGCAGTCAGGGACTAGCGGGCTATTACAATGAGCAGTTCTTC | CASSQGLAGYYNEQFF
TRBJ2-7 | 18 | NA | TRBD1 | TRBV5-6 | TGTGCCAGCAGCTCGCCTTACTCCGGGACAGGGATTCTATACGAGCAGTACTTC | CASSSPYSGTGILYEQYF
TRBJ1-3 | 16 | NA | NA | TRBV4-3 | TGCGCCAGCAGCCAAGAACCCCCAGACTCTGGAAACACCATATATTTT | CASSQEPPDSGNTIYF
TRBJ1-4 | 16 | NA | NA | TRBV9 | TGTGCCAGCAGCGTAGGACGTCGGCCTTCTAATGAAAAACTGTTTTTT | CASSVGRRPSNEKLFF
TRBJ2-3 | 17 | NA | TRBD2 | TRBV10-1 | TGCGCCAGCAGTGAGTTGACTAGCGGGAGGACCACAGATACGCAGTATTTT | CASSELTSGRTTDTQYF
TRBJ2-3 | 15 | NA | NA | TRBV5-4 | TGTGCCAGCAGCGCCGGTCCTACTGGCACAGATACGCAGTATTTT | CASSAGPTGTDTQYF
TRBJ2-7 | 15 | NA | TRBD2 | TRBV5-4 | TGTGCCAGCAGCTTATTCCAGCGGGGGTCCTACGAGCAGTACTTC | CASSLFQRGSYEQYF
TRBJ2-3 | 16 | NA | TRBD2 | TRBV14 | TGTGCCAGCAGCCAACTAGCGGGTGGGGACACAGATACGCAGTATTTT | CASSQLAGGDTDTQYF
TRBJ2-5 | 15 | NA | TRBD1 | TRBV4-3 | TGCGCCAGCAGCCAGCAACAGGGGCTCCGAGAGACCCAGTACTTC | CASSQQQGLRETQYF
TRBJ2-7 | 14 | NA | TRBD1 | TRBV18 | TGTGCCAGCTCACCCCCGGGACAGCCCTACGAGCAGTACTTC | CASSPPGQPYEQYF
TRBJ2-1 | 16 | NA | NA | TRBV28 | TGTGCCAGCAGTTTACAGGGCTTTATGGCCTACAATGAGCAGTTCTTC | CASSLQGFMAYNEQFF
TRBJ1-2 | 15 | NA | NA | TRBV10-2 | TGCGCCAGCAGTGAAAACTTGCAGCAGGTGTATGGCTACACCTTC | CASSENLQQVYGYTF
TRBJ1-6 | 15 | NA | NA | TRBV10-3 | TGTGCCGTGGGCGGGTTCAGCTCCTATAATTCACCCCTCCACTTT | CAVGGFSSYNSPLHF
TRBJ2-3 | 19 | once | TRBD2 | TRBV4-3 | TGCGCCAGCAGCCAAGACCCATTTACGACTAGCGGGAGTACAGATACGCAGTATTTT | CASSQDPFTTSGSTDTQYF
TRBJ2-5 | 14 | NA | NA | TRBV5-8 | TGTGCCAGCAGCTTTCTAGCCCACGTCCCGACCCAGTACTTC | CASSFLAHVPTQYF
TRBJ2-5 | 17 | NA | TRBD2 | TRBV27 | TGTGCCAGCAGCGAAACTCCGGGACTAGCGGTGCAAGAGACCCAGTACTTC | CASSETPGLAVQETQYF
TRBJ2-3 | 16 | NA | NA | TRBV9 | TGTGCCAGCAGCGTGGATTTGGCAGGGAGCACAGATACGCAGTATTTT | CASSVDLAGSTDTQYF
TRBJ2-2 | 18 | once | TRBD2 | TRBV7-9 | TGTGCCAGCAGCTCCCGCCTGACTAGCGGAGCTAACACCGGGGAGCTGTTTTTT | CASSSRLTSGANTGELFF
TRBJ2-5 | 22 | NA | NA | TRBV9 | TGTGCCAGCAGCCTCTCATACCCACACGTAACCGATGGGGGGTCAGTCCAAGAGACCCAGTACTTC | CASSLSYPHVTDGGSVQETQYF
TRBJ1-5 | 14 | NA | TRBD1 | TRBV19 | TGTGCCAGTAGTATAGCAGGGGGCGGTCAGCCCCAGCATTTT | CASSIAGGGQPQHF
TRBJ2-5 | 14 | NA | NA | TRBV7-2 | TGTGCCAGCAGCTTAATGGGTCTGGGGGAGACCCAGTACTTC | CASSLMGLGETQYF
TRBJ1-2 | 9 | few | NA | TRBV20-1 | TGCAGTGCTGAGGGGGGCTACACCTTC | CSAEGGYTF
TRBJ2-2 | 16 | NA | NA | TRBV6-6 | TGTGCCAGCAGTCTACCGGGCCGTAACGTCGGCGGGGAGCTGTTTTTT | CASSLPGRNVGGELFF
TRBJ1-4 | 15 | few | NA | TRBV6-1 | TGTGCCAGCAGCGGGCCATCCGTCCTTAATGAAAAACTGTTTTTT | CASSGPSVLNEKLFF
TRBJ1-3 | 18 | few | TRBD1 | TRBV7-9 | TGTGCCAGCAGCTTTCTCCGGGACACAGGGGCGGCTGGAAACACCATATATTTT | CASSFLRDTGAAGNTIYF
TRBJ2-5 | 10 | NA | NA | TRBV6-6 | TGTGCCAGCATGGAAGAGACCCAGTACTTC | CASMEETQYF
TRBJ2-1 | 12 | NA | NA | TRBV27 | TGTGCCAGCTCTTGGATTGGCAATGAGCAGTTCTTC | CASSWIGNEQFF
TRBJ2-2 | 16 | NA | TRBD2 | TRBV5-4 | TGTGCCAGCAGCACTGATAGCGGGAGAGGCACCGGGGAGCTGTTTTTT | CASSTDSGRGTGELFF
TRBJ2-2 | 15 | NA | TRBD2 | TRBV5-1 | TGCGCCAGCAGCTTGGAGGGAGGGAGGACCGGGGAGCTGTTTTTT | CASSLEGGRTGELFF
TRBJ1-2 | 11 | NA | NA | TRBV28 | TGTGCGCTGGGCGCAGGATATGGCTACACCTTC | CALGAGYGYTF
TRBJ2-1 | 20 | NA | TRBD2 | TRBV4-3 | TGCGCCAGCAGCCGGCTACGTATAGGAGTCGGGACTAGCGGGAGAAATGAGCAGTTCTTC | CASSRLRIGVGTSGRNEQFF
TRBJ2-7 | 15 | NA | NA | TRBV6-5 | TGTGCCAGCAGTTACTCGTCGCCATCCCCCTACGAGCAGTACTTC | CASSYSSPSPYEQYF
TRBJ2-7 | 16 | NA | TRBD1 | TRBV27 | TGTGCCAGCAGTTTATCCCCGGGACAGGGTACCCACGAGCAGTACTTC | CASSLSPGQGTHEQYF
TRBJ2-2 | 15 | NA | TRBD2 | TRBV7-3 | TGTGCCAGCGCTATGGGCGGGAGATCTGCCGGGGAGCTGTTTTTT | CASAMGGRSAGELFF
TRBJ1-2 | 13 | NA | NA | TRBV5-5 | TGTGCCAGCAGCGGAGGTGGAGGGGAAGGCTACACCTTC | CASSGGGGEGYTF
TRBJ1-2 | 14 | few | NA | TRBV4-3 | TGCGCCAGCAGCCAGAACCTAAAACAGGTCTTCTACACCTTC | CASSQNLKQVFYTF
TRBJ2-5 | 19 | NA | TRBD2 | TRBV9 | TGTGCCAGCAGCATAACCTCCGGGACTAGCGGGAGCAGGAGAGAGACCCAGTACTTC | CASSITSGTSGSRRETQYF
TRBJ2-7 | 15 | once | NA | TRBV27 | TGTGCCAGCACCCCTTTGAGGGGCACCCTTTACGAGCAGTACTTC | CASTPLRGTLYEQYF
TRBJ2-7 | 15 | NA | TRBD1 | TRBV6-6 | TGTGCCAGCAGCAAGAGGACAGGGGATCACTACGAGCAGTACTTC | CASSKRTGDHYEQYF
TRBJ2-3 | 13 | NA | NA | TRBV7-3 | TGTGCCAGCAGTTGGGGGGGCACAGATACGCAGTATTTT | CASSWGGTDTQYF
TRBJ1-1 | 16 | NA | TRBD1 | TRBV28 | TGTGCCAGCAGTTTAACAGGGGGGGTATTGAACACTGAAGCTTTCTTT | CASSLTGGVLNTEAFF
TRBJ2-7 | 14 | NA | TRBD1 | TRBV5-1 | TGCGCCAGCAGCCTTCGGGACAGCTCCTACGAGCAGTACTTC | CASSLRDSSYEQYF
TRBJ2-1 | 14 | NA | NA | TRBV2 | TGTGCCAGCAGGTTTGTCACGGGGGCTGGGGAGCAGTTCTTC | CASRFVTGAGEQFF
TRBJ1-5 | 17 | NA | TRBD1 | TRBV9 | TGTGCCAGCAGCGGAGGACAGGGGGTTGATAGCAATCAGCCCCAGCATTTT | CASSGGQGVDSNQPQHF